Each of the 5 T cell receptor beta chains below was sequenced from the same sample in a study of blood T cell repertoires in COVID-19. Some clones are missing from TCRdb's copy, which holds only in-frame ones; the method was immunoSEQ multiplex PCR. The repertoire holds approximately 75,000 clones, with around 88% as singletons. Source material: peripheral blood. The receptors shown here come from a man older than 75 with COVID-19, enrolled during active disease.

This chain uses TRBV12-5 with TRBJ2-5; 9 positions agree with TRBD2. This CDR3 has 14 residues. Germline V CDR1 and CDR2: LGHNT, FRNRAP. Trimming took 5 bases from V and 5 from J; bases not matched to a gene: 6. CDR3 region: CASGPSGAFETQYF. Written as DNA, the CDR3 is TGTGCTAGTGGTCCTAGCGGGGCGTTCGAGACCCAGTACTTC.

This chain connects TRBV6-1 to TRBJ2-1; maybe TRBD2 (6 bases). The CDR3 loop spans 16 amino acids. In germline, CDR1 is MNHNS, CDR2 SASEGT. Trimming pared 3 bases from V and 2 bases from J, leaving 14 bases between. In DNA, the CDR3 is TGTGCCAGCAGTGAGAGTTTGGGGGGACCCTACAATGAGCAGTTCTTC. Its protein is CASSESLGGPYNEQFF.

This clone has a single count. The chain employs TRBV6-5 and TRBJ1-4, with D tentatively TRBD1 (5 bases). The CDR3 extends over 13 amino acids. CDR1 and CDR2 (germline): MNHEY, SVGAGI. Between the trimmed V and J ends, which lost 5 bases and 7 bases, there was a span of 11 bases. CDR3: CASSPGHSEKLFF. DNA for the CDR3: TGTGCCAGCAGTCCCGGACACTCTGAAAAACTGTTTTTT.

V is TRBV4-3 and J is TRBJ2-5; D perhaps matches TRBD1 (5 bases). The germline CDR1 and CDR2 sequences are LGHNA and YSLEER. This CDR3 is built from 13 residues. V was cut by 0 bases and J by 7 bases, with 9 bases left in between. In DNA, the CDR3 is TGCGCCAGCAGCCAAGAACCCAGGGCGACCCAGTACTTC. This codes for CASSQEPRATQYF.

This clone was observed a single time. The chain carries TRBV23-1 and TRBJ2-7, with 10 nucleotides matching TRBD2. TRBV23-1 is reported as an ORF; its role is uncertain. V was pared by 2 bases and J by 2 bases, with 6 bases of the junction left unmatched. The CDR3 is 16 amino acids. The CDR3 nucleotides are TGCGCCAGCAGTCAAGAACTAGCGGGGACAGCCTACGAGCAGTACTTC. Translated, it gives CASSQELAGTAYEQYF.